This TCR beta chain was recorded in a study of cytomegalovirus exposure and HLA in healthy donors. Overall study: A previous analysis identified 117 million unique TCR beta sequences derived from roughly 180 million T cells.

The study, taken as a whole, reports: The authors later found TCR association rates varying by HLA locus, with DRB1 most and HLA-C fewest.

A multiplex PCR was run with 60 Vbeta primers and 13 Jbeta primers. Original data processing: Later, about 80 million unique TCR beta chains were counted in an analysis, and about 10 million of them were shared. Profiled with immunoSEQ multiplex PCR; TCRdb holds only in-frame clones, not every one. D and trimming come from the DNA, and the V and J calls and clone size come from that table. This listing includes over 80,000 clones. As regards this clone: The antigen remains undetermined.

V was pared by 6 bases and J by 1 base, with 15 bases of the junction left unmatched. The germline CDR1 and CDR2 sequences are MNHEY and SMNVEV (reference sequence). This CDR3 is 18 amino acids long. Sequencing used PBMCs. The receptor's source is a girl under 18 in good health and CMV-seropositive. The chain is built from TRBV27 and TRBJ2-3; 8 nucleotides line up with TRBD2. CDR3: CASSTPPRGGGGTDTQYF. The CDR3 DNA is TGTGCCAGCAGCACACCCCCTCGGGGGGGCGGAGGCACAGATACGCAGTATTTT.